Listed here are 22 T cell receptor beta chains from one sample, sequenced in a study of T cell repertoires in cytomegalovirus infection. Their target antigens are unknown. TCRdb analysed the reads with MiXCR anew, one entry per CDR3 protein. The sample contains about a million distinct CDR3 sequences, less than 35% of which appear only once. The sequencing here drew on cultured CD8+ T cells from PBMCs, taken from culture after CMV antigen stimulation. The origin of the receptors is a human donor in good health (CMV status not recorded). Some clones in this sample may be carry-over from other donors' samples.

In its sample, this clonotype was seen many times. The genes are TRBV28 and TRBJ2-2, with D maybe TRBD1 (6 bases). The CDR3 contains 15 residues. Trimming shortened V by 3 bases and J by 3 bases, and 11 bases separated the two germline ends. The germline CDR1 and CDR2 sequences are MDHEN and SYDVKM. CDR3 in DNA: TGTGCCAGCAGTTTTCAGGGGAGAGACACCGGGGAGCTGTTTTTT. It translates to CASSFQGRDTGELFF.

This clonotype showed up just once. The chain uses TRBV7-1 and TRBJ1-4; 8 bases map to TRBD1. TRBV7-1 is reported as an ORF; its role is uncertain. The CDR3 length is 14 residues. The trim removed 4 bases at V and 8 bases at J, leaving 6 bases unmatched. The CDR3 sequence: CASSWTGNLEKLFF. CDR3 in DNA: TGTGCCAGCAGCTGGACAGGGAACCTCGAAAAACTGTTTTTT.

This clonotype turned up a few times. This chain joins TRBV6-5 and TRBJ1-6, with no clear D. The CDR3 extends over 14 amino acids. With 2 bases removed from V and 5 bases from J, the gap between germline ends came to 7 bases. Germline CDR1 MNHEY, CDR2 SVGAGI. The CDR3 sequence: CASSYSIDNSPLHF. Here the CDR3 DNA reads TGTGCCAGCAGTTACAGCATAGATAATTCACCCCTCCACTTT.

The V gene is TRBV2, the J gene TRBJ2-4; TRBD1 matches at 9 bases. The CDR3 length is 16 residues. Germline V gene sequence: CDR1 SNHLY, CDR2 FYNNEI. V was clipped by 5 bases and J by 3 bases; unmatched bases: 8. The CDR3 region has the DNA TGTGCCAGCAGTTCCGGGACAGGGTTTCTCAAAAACATTCAGTACTTC. Encoded protein: CASSSGTGFLKNIQYF.

This clonotype came up a few times. The rearrangement uses TRBV6-2 or TRBV6-3 and TRBJ2-7; weak D call: TRBD1 (6 bases). The germline V and J ends were trimmed by 8 bases and 6 bases, with 23 bases remaining between them. The CDR3 consists of 15 residues. CDR1 and CDR2 (germline): MNHEY, SVGEGT. This CDR3 is CASAPDSRGGVEQYV. The DNA of the CDR3 is TGTGCCAGCGCCCCGGACAGTCGAGGTGGAGTCGAGCAGTACGTC.

This clonotype was detected a few times. This chain connects TRBV23-1 to TRBJ1-4; TRBD1 might be the D (5 bases). TRBV23-1 is given ORF status, its function remaining uncertain. The V end was cut by 4 bases, the J end by 8 bases, with 14 bases between. CDR3 length: 14 amino acids. The CDR3 region has the DNA TGCGCCAGCAGTCTTTTGCAGGGAAAAGAAAAACTGTTTTTT. Translation: CASSLLQGKEKLFF.

This chain links TRBV29-1 with TRBJ2-2; D is possibly TRBD1 (5 bases). V dropped 8 bases and J dropped 1 base, with 8 bases sitting between them. The CDR3 sequence is 12 residues long. The germline V gene has CDR1 SQVTM and CDR2 ANQGSEA. The CDR3 is CSLRGNTGELFF. For the CDR3, the DNA is TGCAGCCTAAGGGGGAACACCGGGGAGCTGTTTTTT.

The chain couples TRBV7-9 to TRBJ2-2; D gene uncertain. V was clipped by 8 bases and J by 7 bases, with 8 bases between them. The CDR3 is 11 residues long. Germline lookup yields CDR1 SEHNR and CDR2 FQNEAQ (reference sequence). This CDR3 reads CASRENGELFF. DNA for the CDR3: TGTGCCAGCCGCGAGAACGGGGAGCTGTTTTTT.

The chain joins TRBV7-9 to TRBJ1-4; D possibly corresponds to TRBD1 (5 bases). The germline V gene encodes CDR1 SEHNR and CDR2 FQNEAQ (reference sequence). Trimming left V 6 bases short and J 5 bases short, with 10 bases between. This CDR3 region has 13 residues. CDR3 sequence reads: CASRLGLNEKLFF. The CDR3 bases are TGTGCCAGCAGATTGGGACTAAATGAAAAACTGTTTTTT.

This clonotype was detected only once. A much larger clone is a single base away; this may be a read error. V is TRBV7-6 and J is TRBJ1-1; 11 bases are shared with TRBD1. The germline V gene has CDR1 SGHVS and CDR2 FNYEAQ. This CDR3 region has 15 residues. The CDR3 sequence is CANSPGQGGNTEAFF. The CDR3 coding sequence is TGTGCCAACAGCCCGGGACAGGGGGGGAACACTGAAGCTTTCTTT.

This clonotype was seen ten or more times. V is TRBV7-9 and J is TRBJ2-5; D tentatively reads TRBD1 or TRBD2 (5 bases each). Trimming took off 4 bases at V and 5 bases at J, with 23 bases between the two ends. Per germline, CDR1 SEHNR and CDR2 FQNEAQ (reference sequence). CDR3 length equals 17 residues. The CDR3, as DNA: TGTGCCAGCAGCTCCCGGGGCGATTTATCCGCCGGGGAGACCCAGTACTTC. Amino acids: CASSSRGDLSAGETQYF.

The chain couples TRBV5-1 to TRBJ2-3; D might be TRBD2 (5 bases). The CDR3 contains 15 residues. V lost 3 bases and J 0 bases, leaving 11 bases between the germline ends. Germline loops: CDR1 SGHRS, CDR2 YFSETQ. The CDR3 protein is CASSSFGDSTDTQYF. The CDR3 DNA is TGCGCCAGCAGCTCTTTCGGGGATAGCACAGATACGCAGTATTTT.

V and J are TRBV6-1 and TRBJ1-5; no clear D gene. Germline V CDR1 and CDR2: MNHNS, SASEGT. The V end lost 0 bases, the J end lost 1 base, and 7 bases lay between the germline ends. CDR3 length: 15 residues. The CDR3 sequence: CASSEAARSNQPQHF. CDR3 in DNA: TGTGCCAGCAGTGAAGCGGCGCGCAGCAATCAGCCCCAGCATTTT.

The chain joins TRBV4-1 to TRBJ2-5; D might be TRBD2 (6 bases). The CDR3 extends over 14 amino acids. From germline, CDR1 is MGHRA and CDR2 YSYEKL. V was pared by 5 bases and J by 5 bases, with 15 bases between. Here the CDR3 reads CASSEVTSSETQYF. The DNA for the CDR3 is TGCGCCAGCAGCGAAGTAACTAGCTCTGAGACCCAGTACTTC.

This chain joins TRBV6-2 or TRBV6-3 and TRBJ2-1; tentatively, D is TRBD1 (5 bases). The CDR3 sequence is 16 residues long. V was pared by 5 bases and J by 0 bases, with 14 bases between. CDR1 is MNHEY and CDR2 is SVGEGT in the germline V gene. The CDR3 here is CASSPRQYISYNEQFF. The CDR3 nucleotides read TGTGCCAGCAGTCCTAGACAGTATATCTCCTACAATGAGCAGTTCTTC.

V is TRBV2 and J is TRBJ1-1; 9 nucleotides align to TRBD1. Germline V lookup: CDR1 SNHLY, CDR2 FYNNEI. The CDR3 consists of 14 residues. The J segment lost 2 bases and the V segment lost 6 bases, leaving 4 bases of the junction unmatched. The CDR3 DNA sequence: TGTGCCAGCAGAATGGACAGGGGTAACACTGAAGCTTTCTTT. Protein sequence: CASRMDRGNTEAFF. Variable domain in full (rest from reference TRBV2 and TRBJ1-1): EPEVTQTPSHQVTQMGQEVILRCVPISNHLYFYWYRQILGQKVEFLVSFYNNEISEKSEIFDDQFSVERPDGSNFTLKIRSTKLEDSAMYFCASRMDRGNTEAFFGQGTRLTVV.

Ten or more counts support this clonotype. The chain uses TRBV7-8 and TRBJ1-2; 9 bases are a match to TRBD1. J was trimmed by 5 bases and V by 2 bases; bases with no gene match: 6. Germline V gives CDR1 SGHVS, CDR2 FQNEAQ. This CDR3 is built from 15 residues. The CDR3 DNA is TGTGCCAGCAGCTTAACAGGGGGCTCTTCTTATGGCTACACCTTC. It codes for CASSLTGGSSYGYTF.

There are a few counts of this clonotype. The CDR3 bases are TGCGCCAGCAGCCGCGTTTCCAGGGATAATTCACCCCTCCACTTT. Its protein is CASSRVSRDNSPLHF. The chain links TRBV4-3 to TRBJ1-6, with D perhaps matching TRBD1 (5 bases). This CDR3 has 15 amino acids. Germline CDR1 LGHNA, CDR2 YSLEER. Trimming left V 4 bases short and J 5 bases short, with 12 bases between.

CDR3 residues: CASSQIGGAPEAFF. The CDR3 region has the DNA TGTGCCAGCAGCCAGATAGGGGGCGCCCCTGAAGCTTTCTTT. J is TRBJ1-1 and V is TRBV27; TRBD1 aligns across 7 bases. The CDR3 is made up of 14 amino acids. CDR1 and CDR2 (germline): MNHEY, SMNVEV (reference sequence). With V trimmed by 6 bases and J by 6 bases, 10 bases remained unmatched.

This clonotype was seen once. It may be a read error: a sequence one base away is much more abundant. The J gene is TRBJ2-1, the V gene TRBV7-8; D perhaps matches TRBD1 (6 bases). Germline V gives CDR1 SGHVS, CDR2 FQNEAQ. Trimming shortened V by 4 bases and J by 9 bases, and 19 bases separated the two germline ends. This CDR3 is 15 amino acids long. Written as DNA, the CDR3 is TGTGCCAGCAGCTCCCGTGGGGGTGGGACACGTGAGCAGTTCTTC. Protein: CASSSRGGGTREQFF. The variable domain in full, with the rest retrieved from reference TRBV7-8 and TRBJ2-1, is GAGVSQSPRYKVAKRGQDVALRCDPISGHVSLFWYQQALGQGPEFLTYFQNEAQLDKSGLPSDRFFAERPEGSVSTLKIQRTQQEDSAVYLCASSSRGGGTREQFFGPGTRLTVL.

The V and J genes are TRBV27 and TRBJ2-3; 10 bases align to TRBD2. The CDR3 extends over 16 amino acids. Trimming cost V 5 bases and J 2 bases; bases outside gene matches: 7. From germline, CDR1 is MNHEY and CDR2 SMNVEV (reference sequence). CDR3 nucleotides: TGTGCCAGCAGTCCTCTAGCGGGGGCGTACACAGATACGCAGTATTTT. Its translation is CASSPLAGAYTDTQYF.

The genes are TRBV6-5 and TRBJ1-1; no firm D call. This CDR3 has 10 residues. V lost 10 bases and J lost 12, with 15 bases in between. Looked up from germline, CDR1 is MNHEY and CDR2 is SVGAGI. The CDR3 loop is CATSDWLSFF. CDR3 nucleotides: TGTGCCACCTCGGACTGGCTTTCTTTCTTT.